This TCR beta chain was retrieved from a study of shared clonotypes between healthy human individuals. Study outcomes and limitations: Sharing across four donors was highest in naive CD4 (roughly 5%) and lowest in memory CD8 (roughly 0.4%).

Remarks on this clone: Its target is not known.

The CDR3 loop spans 12 amino acids. In germline, CDR1 is KGHSH, CDR2 LQKENI. Assay: immunoSEQ multiplex PCR; the TCRdb copy retains only in-frame clones and omits some. The repertoire includes about 610,000 clones, 97% of them detected once, and 0.045% to 0.06% sits in the top ten. The sequencing input was naive CD4+ T cells sorted from blood. Subset reported: CD45RA+ positively selected. This sequence originates from a woman aged 30 to 39 in good health. The rearrangement joins TRBV18 to TRBJ2-5; no definite D call. The assigned J gene may be wrong: the sequence end matches TRBJ2-7 better. The CDR3 nucleotides read TGTGCCAGTTTTGGATCCTCCTACGAGCAGTACTTC. Translating gives CASFGSSYEQYF.